The entry below describes one T cell receptor beta chain. Germline V lookup: CDR1 LGHNA, CDR2 YSLEER. V lost 1 base to trimming and J lost 4 bases; unmatched junction nucleotides: 10. This CDR3 is built from 17 residues. The data were obtained in a study of T cell responses to AZD1222 COVID-19 vaccine. Produced via immunoSEQ multiplex PCR; TCRdb's table is partial and in-frame only. The data show around 20,000 clones, about four fifths seen once. The chain couples TRBV4-3 to TRBJ2-3; 8 positions agree with TRBD2. The receptor comes from an adult who received the AZD1222 COVID-19 vaccine. The sample was peripheral blood, taken 28 days after the second AZD1222 dose. CDR3: CASSQGGAGGRSDTQYF. In DNA, the CDR3 is TGCGCCAGCAGCCAAGGGGGCGCCGGCGGGAGGTCAGATACGCAGTATTTT.